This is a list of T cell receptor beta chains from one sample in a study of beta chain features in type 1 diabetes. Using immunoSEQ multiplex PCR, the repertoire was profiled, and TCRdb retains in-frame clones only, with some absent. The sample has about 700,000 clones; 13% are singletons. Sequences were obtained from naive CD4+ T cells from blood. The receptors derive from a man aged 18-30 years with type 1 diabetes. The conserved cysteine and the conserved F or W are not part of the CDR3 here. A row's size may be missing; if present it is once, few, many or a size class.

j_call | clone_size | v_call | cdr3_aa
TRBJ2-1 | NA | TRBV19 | ASSGPTSDTYNEQF
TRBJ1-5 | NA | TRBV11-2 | ASSSAGGDQPQH
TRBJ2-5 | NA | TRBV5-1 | ASSLGRQETQY
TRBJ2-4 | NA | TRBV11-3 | ASSHNAVGLAKNIQY
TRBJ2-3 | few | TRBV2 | ASSPGTGASTDTQY
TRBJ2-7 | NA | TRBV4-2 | ASSQEDASSYEQY
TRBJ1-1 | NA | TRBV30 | AWNGQGAQSEAF
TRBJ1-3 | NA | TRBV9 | ASSVGQASFFSGNTIY
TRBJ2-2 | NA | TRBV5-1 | ASSLEKNTGELF
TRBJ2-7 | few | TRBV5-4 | ASSLDYRVDEQY
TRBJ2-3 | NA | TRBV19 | ASSIDPYGGGTDTQY
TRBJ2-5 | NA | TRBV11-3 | ASSFGQGQETQY
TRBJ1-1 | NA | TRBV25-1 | ASSIGTSARAF
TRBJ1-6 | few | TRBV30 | AWIVYGGGNSPLH
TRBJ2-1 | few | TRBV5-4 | ASIAVAGDNEQF
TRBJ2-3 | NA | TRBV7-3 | ASSLRPADTQY
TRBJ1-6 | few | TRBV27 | ASSSIWSGNRGLPNSPLH
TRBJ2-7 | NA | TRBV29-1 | SVEGGGGTYEQY
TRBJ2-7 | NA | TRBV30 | AWSVSSYEQY
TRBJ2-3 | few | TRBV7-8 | ASSLGIFGASTDTQY
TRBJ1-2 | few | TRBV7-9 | ASSPEGGVGYT
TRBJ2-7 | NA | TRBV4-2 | ASSRQDKDEGEQY
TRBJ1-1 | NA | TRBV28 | ASSWTGKGTEAF
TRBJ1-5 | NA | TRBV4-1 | ASSRSGARVQPQH
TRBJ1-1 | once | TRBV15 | ATSRVQGLGGNTEAF
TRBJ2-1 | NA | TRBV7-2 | ASSPYQGTYNEQF
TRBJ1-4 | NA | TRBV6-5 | ASSGQPTNEKLF
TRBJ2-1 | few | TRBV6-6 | ASSNIYNEQF
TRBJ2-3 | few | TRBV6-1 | ASSEPGRYPDTQY
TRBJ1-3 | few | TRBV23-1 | ASSQHRRYSGNTIY
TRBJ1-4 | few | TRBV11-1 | ASSFLDGVNEKLF
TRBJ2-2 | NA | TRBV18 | ASSPPAGTGELF
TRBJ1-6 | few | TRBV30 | AWSVDLLSSYNSPLH
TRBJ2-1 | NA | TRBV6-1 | ASSEALAGTYNEQF
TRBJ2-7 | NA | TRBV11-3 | ASSLAPSYEQY
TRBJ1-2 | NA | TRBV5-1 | ASSKGVRGYT
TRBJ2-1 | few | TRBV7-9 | ARGIGEQF
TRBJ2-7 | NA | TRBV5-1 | ASSPGTTGYEQY
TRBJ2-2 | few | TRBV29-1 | SVEVQEVGGELF
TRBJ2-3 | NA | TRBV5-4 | ASSRAGTDTQY
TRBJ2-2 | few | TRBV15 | ATSKASGQGAGELF
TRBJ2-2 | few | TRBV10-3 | AIGGGTGELF
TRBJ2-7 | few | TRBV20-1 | SARDWPEQY
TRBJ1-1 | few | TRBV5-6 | ASSLATVIGTEAF
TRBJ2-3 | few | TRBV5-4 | ASSPGLAGAKFTDTQY
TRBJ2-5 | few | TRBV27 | ASSFDQGGPSETQY
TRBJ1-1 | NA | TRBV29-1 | SVEGQGGTEAF
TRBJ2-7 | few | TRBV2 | ASSEGQADYEQY
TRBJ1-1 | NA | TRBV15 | ATSRDRGSAGIFNTEAF
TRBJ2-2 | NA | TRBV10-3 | AISAGTGGYTGELF
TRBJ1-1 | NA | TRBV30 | AITQNTEAF
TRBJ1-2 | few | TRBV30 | AWSVRGRYYGYT
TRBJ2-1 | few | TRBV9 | ASSGLGGRYNEQF
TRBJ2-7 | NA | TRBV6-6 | ASTWGTGTYEQY
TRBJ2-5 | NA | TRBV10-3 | AISDVGASGGLETQY
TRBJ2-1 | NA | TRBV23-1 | ASSQEDPRGYNEQF
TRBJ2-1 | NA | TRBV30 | AWSVDTNNEQF